Listed below are T cell receptor beta chains from one sample, sequenced in a study of CD8 T cells in ankylosing spondylitis. From the 5' RACE reads, TCRdb called clonotypes with MiXCR, one entry per CDR3 protein. The sample holds roughly 700,000 distinct CDR3 sequences; about 20% are singletons and the top ten take approximately 18%. The sample taken for sequencing was blood, either unsorted or a sorted T cell fraction (not recorded which). These receptors all come from a male donor with ankylosing spondylitis. Both conserved end residues are part of each CDR3. A D gene is named only where the DNA matches it firmly. Clone size, where shown, is once, few, many, or a class for clones that have expanded.

TGTGCCAGCAGCTTATGGGACAGGGAAGCTTTCTTT,CASSLWDREAFF,TRBJ1-1,TRBV7-8,TRBD1,few
TGTGCCAGCAGTGAAGCTAGCGGGCCTCCCTACGAGCAGTACTTC,CASSEASGPPYEQYF,TRBJ2-7,TRBV6-1,TRBD2,few
TGTGCCAGCACCTTGAGTCCGAGCGGCCCCTCTATATCGCAGTATTTT,CASTLSPSGPSISQYF,TRBJ2-3,TRBV7-2,NA,NA
TGTGCCAGCAGTCCCGGGACCCCATTTAGCTTC,CASSPGTPFSF,TRBJ2-7,TRBV28,NA,NA
TGTGCCAGCTCACCCTCTTACGTAGGCAATCAGCCCCAGCATTTT,CASSPSYVGNQPQHF,TRBJ1-5,TRBV18,NA,few
TGTGCCAGCAACTCCGGGACTGCGCTAGGTGATACGCAGTATTTT,CASNSGTALGDTQYF,TRBJ2-3,TRBV28,NA,NA
TGTGCCAGCAGCCCTAACCCGACAGCTATTAATTCACCCCTCCACTTT,CASSPNPTAINSPLHF,TRBJ1-6,TRBV9,NA,few
TGTGCCTGGAGGACTAGCGGGAGCGGTGGTGAGCAGTTCTTC,CAWRTSGSGGEQFF,TRBJ2-1,TRBV30,TRBD2,NA
TGCGCCAGCAGCCCCACTAGCGGGGAGAACACCGGGGTGCTGTTTTTT,CASSPTSGENTGVLFF,TRBJ2-2,TRBV5-1,TRBD2,once
TGTGCCAGCAGCGCAGACGGAAACACCATATATTTT,CASSADGNTIYF,TRBJ1-3,TRBV6-6,NA,NA
TGCAGCGAGCAACAAGGCGCAGATACGCAGTATTTT,CSEQQGADTQYF,TRBJ2-3,TRBV29-1,NA,few
TGTGCCAGCAGCTTAGGACCGGAAAACTATGGCTACACCTTC,CASSLGPENYGYTF,TRBJ1-2,TRBV7-2,NA,once
TGCAGTGCTAGACTCTACACCGGGACCCGAGGGACCGGGGAGCTGTTTTTT,CSARLYTGTRGTGELFF,TRBJ2-2,TRBV20-1,NA,NA
TGTGCCAGCCGGGGACAAGGCACCTACGAGCAGTACTTC,CASRGQGTYEQYF,TRBJ2-7,TRBV28,NA,many
TGCGCCAGCAGCCAAGACCCGGGACACCAATTCCCCCTCCACTTT,CASSQDPGHQFPLHF,TRBJ1-6,TRBV4-1,NA,few
TGTGCCAGCAGCTCCGTTGGCGGGGCAAACAATGAGCAGTTCTTC,CASSSVGGANNEQFF,TRBJ2-1,TRBV5-4,NA,NA
TGTGCCAGCAGTGAAATAGCGGGGGGATATACCGGGGAGCTGTTTTTT,CASSEIAGGYTGELFF,TRBJ2-2,TRBV6-1,TRBD2,NA
TGTGCCAGCAGCTTAGAAGAAGGTAGGAGGGGACCCTACAATGAGCAGTTCTTC,CASSLEEGRRGPYNEQFF,TRBJ2-1,TRBV9,NA,NA
TGTGCCACCAGCAGCGAGACTAGCGGGGTCTACAATGAGCAGTTCTTC,CATSSETSGVYNEQFF,TRBJ2-1,TRBV15,TRBD2,NA
TGTGCCAGCAGTTGGGGACTAGCGGGATTCTACGAGCAGTACTTC,CASSWGLAGFYEQYF,TRBJ2-7,TRBV12-3/TRBV12-4,TRBD2,few
TGTGCCAGCACCAGACAGGACTCTAACTATGGCTACACCTTC,CASTRQDSNYGYTF,TRBJ1-2,TRBV2,NA,NA
TGCGCCAGCAGCTTGTTGACTAGCGAGATACCCCCTGCGAACACCGGGGAGCTGTTTTTT,CASSLLTSEIPPANTGELFF,TRBJ2-2,TRBV5-1,TRBD2,NA
TGTGCCAGTATGAGACAGGGTGAAATCGGGGAGCTGTTTTTT,CASMRQGEIGELFF,TRBJ2-2,TRBV7-3,TRBD1,few